This T cell receptor (beta chain) was identified in a study of blood T cell repertoires in COVID-19 (dated by TCRdb to 2020 to 2022). Concerning the study at large: Collaborator samples came from the United States, Italy and Spain and covered acute and convalescent phases of COVID-19. The material from the prospective study consisted of cDNA or gDNA derived from T cells, B-cell-depleted T cells, or PBMCs. The dataset comprised deeply sampled blood TCRbeta repertoires from subjects exposed to, actively infected with, or recovered from COVID-19. The repertoires were made available in a free public database intended to serve as a resource for research on the immune response to SARS-CoV-2. The samples were drawn from the first 160 participants of the ongoing ImmuneRACE study and from over a thousand subjects provided by 6 global collaborators. The sample metadata nearly always contained a de-identified subject ID, COVID-19 status, age in years and sex. Where available, HLA class I and class II types were obtained from metadata supplied by the sample provider rather than from assay-based typing. On the study overall, not on this receptor specifically: How much clinical and demographic metadata was included differed by source and by participant, and the metadata was provided uncurated.

Participants in the prospective study were enrolled through a virtual design, were aged about 18 to 89 years, and lived in fewer than 30 United States geographic areas. To assign participants to cohorts, the prospective study relied on clinical history that participants themselves reported in a screening survey and a study questionnaire. A participant counted as exposed if, within 2 weeks of entering the study, that participant had been in contact with someone who had a PCR-confirmed or clinician-diagnosed COVID-19 case. In the prospective study, mobile phlebotomists collected whole blood, serum and a nasopharyngeal or oropharyngeal swab from each participant. Participants in the prospective study had the option to provide additional blood draws and questionnaires over an approximately 2-month period. Before DNA extraction, blood samples from the prospective study were shipped at room temperature or frozen.

For this clone: Its antigen remains undetermined. No per-base quality is available; no much larger clone lies one base away. This sample includes further DNA sequences coding for the same CDR3.

TCRbeta CDR3 regions were amplified from genomic DNA by means of the immunoSEQ Assay, a bias-controlled multiplex PCR. Concerning the study's data processing: The number of nucleated cells in each sample was estimated by amplification of reference gene primers within the assay. To quantify the absolute abundance of each unique TCRbeta CDR3 rearrangement, sequence reads were collapsed and filtered. For each sample, productive Simpson clonality was calculated as the square root of Simpson's diversity index over productive rearrangements. In its TCRdb copy, this immuneACCESS table keeps in-frame sequences only and misses some clones. Where compared with another copy, unresolved V genes explain less than half of these, and the others have no known cause. V, J and clone size are taken as reported in that table, and D and trimming were inferred from the DNA itself. Within this sample are 250,000 to 300,000 clones, with roughly four fifths of them counted one time only. Jointly, the top ten make up approximately 5% of the sample.

The specimen was PBMCs or T cells enriched from blood (not recorded which). This TCR derives from a man aged 40-55 years who had been exposed to COVID-19.

The CDR3 region reads CASSFNGQETQYF. The bases read TGTGCCAGCAGTTTTAACGGCCAAGAGACCCAGTACTTC. The V and J segments used are TRBV12-3 or TRBV12-4 and TRBJ2-5; confidence is insufficient to name the D gene. The CDR3 contains 13 residues, cysteine and phenylalanine counted. Of all the DNA, just the CDR3 is kept, 39 bases in frame from base 1. V and J are truncated by 3 bases and 1 base respectively, leaving an intervening sequence of 6 bases.